The rows below give T cell receptor beta chains drawn from one sample of a study of cytomegalovirus exposure and HLA in healthy donors. Clones were sequenced by immunoSEQ multiplex PCR, and TCRdb holds only the in-frame ones, with some missing. The sample lists 65,000 to 90,000 clones, 65% to 80% occurring once. Sequencing was carried out using PBMCs. The source is a man aged 35 to 55 in good health and CMV-seronegative. CDR3s include the opening cysteine and the closing phenylalanine or tryptophan. D genes are given only for firm matches. Some rows mark clone size as missing; the rest say once, few, many or name a class of expanded clone.

TRBJ1-3 TRBD1 TRBV13 . CASSASDRAGNTIYF TGTGCCAGCAGCGCCTCGGACAGGGCCGGAAACACCATATATTTT
TRBJ1-1 . TRBV19 . CASSIGDMNTEAFF TGTGCCAGTAGTATAGGCGATATGAACACTGAAGCTTTCTTT
TRBJ2-7 . TRBV19 . CASSIDQGGLYEQYF TGTGCCAGTAGTATAGATCAGGGGGGCTTGTACGAGCAGTACTTC
TRBJ1-2 . TRBV6-6 once CASSPSTNYGYTF TGTGCCAGCAGCCCATCTACTAACTATGGCTACACCTTC
TRBJ2-6 . TRBV11-3 . CASSFDSSGANVLTF TGTGCCAGCAGCTTTGACAGCTCTGGGGCCAACGTCCTGACTTTC
TRBJ2-7 TRBD2 TRBV4-1 once CASSQDSAGGGYEQYF TGCGCCAGCAGCCAAGATTCCGCGGGGGGAGGCTACGAGCAGTACTTC
TRBJ1-4 TRBD1 TRBV6-1 few CASSAGGTGVEKLFF TGTGCCAGCAGTGCTGGCGGGACAGGGGTTGAAAAACTGTTTTTT
TRBJ1-2 TRBD1 TRBV12-5 . CATKPYQTQGADGYTF TGTGCTACCAAACCCTACCAAACCCAGGGGGCTGATGGCTACACCTTC
TRBJ2-5 . TRBV7-7 . CASSLARGSQETQYF TGTGCCAGCAGCTTAGCTCGCGGGTCTCAAGAGACCCAGTACTTC
TRBJ1-1 . TRBV14 once CASSERQVNTEAFF TGTGCCAGCAGCGAAAGACAGGTGAACACTGAAGCTTTCTTT